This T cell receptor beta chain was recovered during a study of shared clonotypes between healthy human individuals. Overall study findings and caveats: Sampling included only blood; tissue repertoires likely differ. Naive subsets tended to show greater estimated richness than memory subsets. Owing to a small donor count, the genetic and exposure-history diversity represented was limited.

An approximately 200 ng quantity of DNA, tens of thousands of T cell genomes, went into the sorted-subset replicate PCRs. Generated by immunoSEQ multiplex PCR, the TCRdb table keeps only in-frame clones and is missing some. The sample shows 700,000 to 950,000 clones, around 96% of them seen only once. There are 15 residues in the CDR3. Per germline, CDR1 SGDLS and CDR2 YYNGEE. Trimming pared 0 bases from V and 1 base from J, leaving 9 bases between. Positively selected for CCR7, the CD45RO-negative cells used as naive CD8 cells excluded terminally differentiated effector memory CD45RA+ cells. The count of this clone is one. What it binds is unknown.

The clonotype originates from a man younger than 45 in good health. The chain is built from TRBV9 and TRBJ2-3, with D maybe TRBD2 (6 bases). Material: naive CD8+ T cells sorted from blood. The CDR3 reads CASSVALARTDTQYF. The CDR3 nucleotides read TGTGCCAGCAGCGTAGCGCTAGCGCGCACAGATACGCAGTATTTT.